This TCR beta chain was sequenced for a study of blood T cell repertoires in COVID-19. As handled by the study authors: Cell counts per sample came from amplifying reference gene primers. Only in-frame clones appear in the TCRdb table, and some are missing; sequencing was by immunoSEQ multiplex PCR. That table is the source of V, J and clone size, and D and trimming were worked out from the DNA. This table holds about 210,000 clones, roughly 86% found once. With 8 bases removed from V and 7 bases from J, the gap between germline ends came to 21 bases. The CDR3 totals 15 residues. Germline assignment: CDR1 SNHLY and CDR2 FYNNEI.

Sequenced: PBMCs or T cells enriched from blood (not recorded which). This chain links TRBV2 with TRBJ2-1; tentative D call: TRBD1 (7 bases). The origin of this receptor is a man younger than 35 with acute COVID-19. This chain's CDR3 is CASQERAGGRNEQFF. Here the CDR3 DNA reads TGTGCCAGCCAAGAGAGGGCAGGGGGGAGGAATGAGCAGTTCTTC.